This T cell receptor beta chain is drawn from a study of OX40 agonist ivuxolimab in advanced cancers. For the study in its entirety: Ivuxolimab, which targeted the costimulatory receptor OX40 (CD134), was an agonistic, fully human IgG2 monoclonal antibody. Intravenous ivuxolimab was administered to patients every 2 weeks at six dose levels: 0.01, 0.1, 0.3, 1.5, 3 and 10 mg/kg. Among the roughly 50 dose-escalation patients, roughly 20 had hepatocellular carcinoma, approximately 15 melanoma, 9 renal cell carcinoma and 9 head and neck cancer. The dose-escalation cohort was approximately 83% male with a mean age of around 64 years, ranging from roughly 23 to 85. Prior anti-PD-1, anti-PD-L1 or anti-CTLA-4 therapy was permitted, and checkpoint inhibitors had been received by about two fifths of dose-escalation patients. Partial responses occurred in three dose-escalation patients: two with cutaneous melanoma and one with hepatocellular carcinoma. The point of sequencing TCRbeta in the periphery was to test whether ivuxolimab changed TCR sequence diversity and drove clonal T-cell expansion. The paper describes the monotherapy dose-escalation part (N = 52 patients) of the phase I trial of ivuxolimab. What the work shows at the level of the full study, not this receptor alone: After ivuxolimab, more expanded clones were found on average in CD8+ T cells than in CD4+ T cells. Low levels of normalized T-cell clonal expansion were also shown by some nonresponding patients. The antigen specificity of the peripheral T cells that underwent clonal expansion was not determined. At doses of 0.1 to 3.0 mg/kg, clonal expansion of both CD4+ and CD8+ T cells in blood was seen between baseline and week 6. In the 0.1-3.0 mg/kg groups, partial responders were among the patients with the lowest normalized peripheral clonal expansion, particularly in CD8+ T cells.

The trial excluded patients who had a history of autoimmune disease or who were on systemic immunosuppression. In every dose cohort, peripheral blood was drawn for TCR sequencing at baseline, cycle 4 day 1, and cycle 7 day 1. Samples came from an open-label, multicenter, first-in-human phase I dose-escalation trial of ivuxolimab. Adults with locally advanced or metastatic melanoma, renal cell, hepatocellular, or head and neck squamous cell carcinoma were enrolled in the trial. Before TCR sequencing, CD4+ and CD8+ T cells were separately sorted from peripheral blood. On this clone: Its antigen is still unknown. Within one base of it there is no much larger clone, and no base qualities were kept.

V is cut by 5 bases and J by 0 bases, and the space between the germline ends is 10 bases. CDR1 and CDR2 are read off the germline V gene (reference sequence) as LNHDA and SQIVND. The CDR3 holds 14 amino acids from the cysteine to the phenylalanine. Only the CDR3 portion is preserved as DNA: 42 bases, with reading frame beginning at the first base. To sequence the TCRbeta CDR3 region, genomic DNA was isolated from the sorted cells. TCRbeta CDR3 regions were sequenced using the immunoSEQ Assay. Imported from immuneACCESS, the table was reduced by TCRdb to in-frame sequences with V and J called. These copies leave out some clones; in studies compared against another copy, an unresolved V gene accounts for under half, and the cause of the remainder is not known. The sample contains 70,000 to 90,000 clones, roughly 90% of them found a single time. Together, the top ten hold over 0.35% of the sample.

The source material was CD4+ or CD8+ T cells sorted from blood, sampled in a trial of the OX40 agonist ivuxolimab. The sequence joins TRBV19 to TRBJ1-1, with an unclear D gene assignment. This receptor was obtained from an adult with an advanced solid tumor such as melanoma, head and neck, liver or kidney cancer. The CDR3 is CASSSGSMNTEAFF. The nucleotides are TGTGCCAGTAGTTCGGGGAGTATGAACACTGAAGCTTTCTTT.